These 29 T cell receptor beta chains were sequenced from one sample in a study of OX40 agonist ivuxolimab in advanced cancers. Library method: the immunoSEQ multiplex PCR assay. As stored in TCRdb, this immuneACCESS dataset retains in-frame rearrangements with V and J assigned. A fraction of the clones does not appear; measured against another copy, unresolved V genes explain less than half of the discrepancy, and the remainder lacks a known reason. The sample table records around 68,000 clones; about nine tenths of these occur just once. The ten top clones hold approximately 2.6% of the sample. The specimen was CD4+ or CD8+ T cells sorted from blood, collected in a trial of the OX40 agonist ivuxolimab. The source is an adult with an advanced solid tumor such as melanoma, head and neck, liver or kidney cancer.

The chain couples TRBV28 to TRBJ1-2; the match to TRBD1 covers 7 bases. CDR3 length equals 15 residues. Trimming at V came to 2 bases and at J to 8 bases, leaving 11 bases not matched to a gene. The germline CDR1 and CDR2 sequences are MDHEN and SYDVKM. CDR3 sequence: CASSLKVTGVAGYTF. Here the CDR3 DNA reads TGTGCCAGCAGTTTAAAGGTCACAGGGGTGGCCGGCTACACCTTC.

V is TRBV6-1 and J is TRBJ2-5, with D tentatively TRBD1 or TRBD2 (5 bases each). This CDR3 region has 12 residues. The V end lost 9 bases, the J end lost 4 bases, and 12 bases lay between the germline ends. CDR1 and CDR2 from the germline V gene are MNHNS and SASEGT. This CDR3 is CASRHGGETQYF. The CDR3 nucleotides are TGTGCCAGTCGCCATGGGGGAGAGACCCAGTACTTC.

This chain connects TRBV6-1 to TRBJ2-1; 8 nucleotides align to TRBD2. V shed 4 bases, J shed 6 bases, and the junction held 8 bases outside the gene matches. Germline CDR1 MNHNS, CDR2 SASEGT. This CDR3 is 15 amino acids long. CDR3 in DNA: TGTGCCAGCAGTGGTCTCACGGGAGGGCCCAATGAGCAGTTCTTC. Translation: CASSGLTGGPNEQFF.

V gene TRBV6-4 combines with J gene TRBJ2-3; 10 bases are a match to TRBD2. The CDR3 length is 16 residues. J lost 0 bases, V lost 6 bases, and 6 bases had no gene match. Germline CDR1 reads MRHNA; CDR2 reads SNTAGT. CDR3 sequence (DNA): TGTGCCAGCAGGCGTAGCGGGGGGACTAGCACAGATACGCAGTATTTT. It yields the protein CASRRSGGTSTDTQYF.

This chain connects TRBV11-2 to TRBJ2-5; D remains unclear. Germline assignment: CDR1 SGHAT and CDR2 FQNNGV. Trimming left V 6 bases short and J 4 bases short, with 18 bases between. CDR3 length: 15 residues. In DNA, the CDR3 is TGTGCCAGCAGTCCCCCGGAGACAAGGAGAGAGACCCAGTACTTC. It specifies CASSPPETRRETQYF. Using reference TRBV11-2 and TRBJ2-5 for the parts outside the CDR3, the full variable domain is EAGVAQSPRYKIIEKRQSVAFWCNPISGHATLYWYQQILGQGPKLLIQFQNNGVVDDSQLPKDRFSAERLKGVDSTLKIQPAKLEDSAVYLCASSPPETRRETQYFGPGTRLLVL.

The gene calls are TRBV28 and TRBJ1-4, with a weak D call TRBD1 (5 bases). Germline V gene lookup returns CDR1 MDHEN and CDR2 SYDVKM. This CDR3 is built from 15 residues. V was clipped by 5 bases and J by 8 bases, with 18 bases between them. CDR3 region: CASSGADLKWEKLFF. The DNA of the CDR3 is TGTGCCAGCAGTGGGGCAGATCTTAAATGGGAAAAACTGTTTTTT.

The V gene is TRBV7-6, the J gene TRBJ1-3; D unresolved. Germline-derived CDR1 and CDR2 are SGHVS and FNYEAQ. V lost 5 bases and J 0 bases, leaving 20 bases between the germline ends. The CDR3 loop spans 18 amino acids. This chain's CDR3 is CASSHPPGGESSGNTIYF. The CDR3 region has the DNA TGTGCCAGCAGCCACCCCCCGGGTGGGGAAAGCTCTGGAAACACCATATATTTT.

The V call is TRBV27, the J call TRBJ1-2; TRBD1 might be the D (5 bases). Germline loops: CDR1 MNHEY, CDR2 SMNVEV (reference sequence). V was cut by 6 bases and J by 0 bases, with 11 bases left in between. CDR3 length: 14 amino acids. Written as DNA, the CDR3 is TGTGCCAGCAGAAGAGACAGCCCTAACTATGGCTACACCTTC. Its translation is CASRRDSPNYGYTF.

This chain joins TRBV28 and TRBJ2-3, with D perhaps TRBD2 (6 bases). The CDR3 consists of 15 residues. CDR1 is MDHEN and CDR2 is SYDVKM in the germline V gene. Trimming stripped 1 base from V and 1 base from J, with 9 bases between. Here the CDR3 DNA reads TGTGCCAGCAGTTTATTACTAGCAGGCACAGATACGCAGTATTTT. It is translated as CASSLLLAGTDTQYF.

This chain uses TRBV7-9 with TRBJ2-5; perhaps TRBD2 as D (6 bases). Germline V lookup: CDR1 SEHNR, CDR2 FQNEAQ (reference sequence). The length of the CDR3 is 13 residues. V lost 5 bases and J lost 5, with 12 bases in between. CDR3 sequence: CASSIGGSETQYF. CDR3 sequence (DNA): TGTGCCAGCAGCATCGGAGGGTCCGAGACCCAGTACTTC.

CDR3 in DNA: TGCAGCGTCCCACTCTCCAGGGGGCCTTGGGAGACCCAGTACTTC. This translates into CSVPLSRGPWETQYF. The V call is TRBV29-1, the J call TRBJ2-5; 8 nucleotides line up with TRBD1. The V and J ends lost 6 bases and 5 bases, in that order; junction bases with no gene match: 14. Germline lookup yields CDR1 SQVTM and CDR2 ANQGSEA. This CDR3 spans 15 amino acids.

This chain joins TRBV2 and TRBJ2-5; D remains ambiguous. Germline V gene sequence: CDR1 SNHLY, CDR2 FYNNEI. The CDR3 has 14 residues. V lost 7 bases, J lost 2 bases, and 14 bases lay in between. CDR3 nucleotide sequence: TGTGCCAGCACCCGGGTATTGAGGCAAGAGACCCAGTACTTC. It specifies CASTRVLRQETQYF.

This clone occurred a few times. The V and J genes are TRBV6-5 and TRBJ2-7; the D is unclear. The germline V gene has CDR1 MNHEY and CDR2 SVGAGI. V was cut by 5 bases and J by 6 bases, with 8 bases left in between. CDR3 length: 11 amino acids. The CDR3, as DNA: TGTGCCAGCAGTGAAACCGTCGAGCAGTACTTC. This translates into CASSETVEQYF.

The chain employs TRBV11-2 and TRBJ2-3, with a tentative D call TRBD2 (6 bases). This CDR3 region has 13 residues. Trimming removed 4 bases from V and 5 bases from J, with 10 bases in between. CDR1 SGHAT and CDR2 FQNNGV come from the germline V gene. The CDR3 region is CASSYSGEDTQYF. The CDR3 bases are TGTGCCAGCAGCTACTCGGGGGAAGATACGCAGTATTTT. Full variable domain (outside the CDR3, taken from reference TRBV11-2 and TRBJ2-3): EAGVAQSPRYKIIEKRQSVAFWCNPISGHATLYWYQQILGQGPKLLIQFQNNGVVDDSQLPKDRFSAERLKGVDSTLKIQPAKLEDSAVYLCASSYSGEDTQYFGPGTRLTVL.

The chain recombines TRBV7-3 with TRBJ2-5, with TRBD2 identical over 12 bases. CDR1 SGHTA and CDR2 FQGTGA come from the germline V gene. The CDR3 sequence is 15 residues long. The ends lost 2 bases at V and 5 bases at J; junction bases unmatched: 3. CDR3 region: CASSLGTSGGETQYF. CDR3 nucleotides: TGTGCCAGCAGCTTAGGAACTAGCGGGGGGGAGACCCAGTACTTC.

The chain has TRBV9 and TRBJ2-6, with D maybe TRBD1 (6 bases). Per germline, CDR1 SGDLS and CDR2 YYNGEE. Trimming cost V 4 bases and J 0 bases, with 17 bases left between them. This CDR3 is 18 amino acids long. The CDR3 nucleotides read TGTGCCAGCAGCTTCGCCGGGACACCGTCCTCTGGGGCCAACGTCCTGACTTTC. Translation: CASSFAGTPSSGANVLTF.

This CDR3 reads CASSVSVGTDTQYF. For the CDR3, the DNA is TGTGCCAGCAGCGTCTCAGTTGGCACAGATACGCAGTATTTT. V is TRBV9 and J is TRBJ2-3; no clear D gene. CDR1 and CDR2 from the germline V gene are SGDLS and YYNGEE. This CDR3 comprises 14 residues. V lost 2 bases and J 1 base, leaving 8 bases between the germline ends.

This chain's CDR3 is CASRPSGGAVEQFF. CDR3 coding DNA: TGTGCCAGCAGACCCAGCGGGGGGGCCGTTGAGCAGTTCTTC. This chain uses TRBV6-5 with TRBJ2-1; 10 bases agree with TRBD2. CDR1 is MNHEY, CDR2 SVGAGI, per germline. This CDR3 contains 14 residues. J gave up 9 bases and V 6 bases, and 8 bases lay outside the gene matches.

V usage is TRBV5-6 and J usage is TRBJ2-7; 10 bases agree with TRBD1. J lost 6 bases, V lost 4 bases, and 7 bases had no gene match. Per the germline V gene, CDR1 is SGHDT and CDR2 is YYEEEE. This CDR3 spans 14 amino acids. The CDR3 spells CASSTDRGRSEQYF. The CDR3 coding sequence is TGTGCCAGCAGCACCGACAGGGGGCGCTCCGAGCAGTACTTC.

In its sample, this clone was seen once. The rearrangement links TRBV28 to TRBJ2-7; D call uncertain. V was shortened by 5 bases and J by 7 bases, with 12 bases between the two germline ends. The CDR3 contains 12 residues. Germline V gene data show CDR1 as MDHEN and CDR2 as SYDVKM. The CDR3 protein is CASSPPRWEQYF. The CDR3 coding sequence is TGTGCCAGCAGTCCACCTCGGTGGGAGCAGTACTTC.

The rearrangement links TRBV28 to TRBJ2-7, with TRBD1 matching 9 bases. After removal of 5 bases from V and 2 bases from J, the junction contained 7 bases not matched to a gene. The CDR3 totals 15 residues. CDR1 is MDHEN, CDR2 SYDVKM, per germline. CDR3 amino acids: CASSRRQGVTYEQYF. CDR3 DNA sequence: TGTGCCAGCAGTCGACGACAGGGGGTTACCTACGAGCAGTACTTC.

The chain recombines TRBV6-4 with TRBJ1-2; D call uncertain. The CDR3 is 13 residues long. Trimming took 6 bases from V and 2 from J, leaving 10 bases between them. Germline CDR1 and CDR2: MRHNA and SNTAGT. In nucleotides, the CDR3 is TGTGCCAGCAGGGCCGACACAAACTATGGCTACACCTTC. It is translated as CASRADTNYGYTF.

The chain is built from TRBV28 and TRBJ2-6; D is uncertain. Per the germline V gene, CDR1 is MDHEN and CDR2 is SYDVKM. The CDR3 loop spans 16 amino acids. V lost 6 bases and J 0 bases, leaving 12 bases between the germline ends. The CDR3 region is CASRLSPSSGANVLTF. CDR3 sequence (DNA): TGTGCCAGCAGGCTCTCCCCCAGCTCTGGGGCCAACGTCCTGACTTTC.

CDR3 in DNA: TGTGCCAGCAGTTTAGGAGGGTACGAGCAGTACTTC. Its protein is CASSLGGYEQYF. V and J are TRBV28 and TRBJ2-7, with a weak D call TRBD2 (6 bases). V lost 2 bases to trimming and J lost 4 bases, with 6 bases between them. CDR1 MDHEN and CDR2 SYDVKM come from the germline V gene. The CDR3 loop spans 12 amino acids. The complete variable domain, with remaining parts taken from reference TRBV28 and TRBJ2-7, reads DVKVTQSSRYLVKRTGEKVFLECVQDMDHENMFWYRQDPGLGLRLIYFSYDVKMKEKGDIPEGYSVSREKKERFSLILESASTNQTSMYLCASSLGGYEQYFGPGTRLTVT.

The CDR3 region has the DNA TGTGCCAGCAGCCAAGATGCGGGGACTCAGCCCCAGCATTTT. Amino acids: CASSQDAGTQPQHF. The chain is built from TRBV11-2 and TRBJ1-5, with D possibly matching TRBD1 (5 bases). V was trimmed by 5 bases and J by 6 bases, leaving 14 bases between them. The germline V gene has CDR1 SGHAT and CDR2 FQNNGV. This CDR3 has 14 residues.

The chain links TRBV7-6 to TRBJ2-1, with 9 bases aligning to TRBD2. From germline, CDR1 is SGHVS and CDR2 FNYEAQ. The CDR3 has 13 residues. Trimming cost V 8 bases and J 3 bases; bases outside gene matches: 2. The CDR3 DNA reads as TGTGCCAGCGCGGGGGGGCGCTACAATGAGCAGTTCTTC. Translated: CASAGGRYNEQFF.

This clone was picked up a small number of times. The rearrangement links TRBV5-4 to TRBJ2-5; 7 bases match TRBD1. CDR1 and CDR2 (germline): SGHNT, YYREEE (reference sequence). Trimming removed 1 base from V and 4 bases from J; junction bases left unmatched: 7. The CDR3 extends over 15 amino acids. The CDR3 reads CASSLLGQFGETQYF. The CDR3 region has the DNA TGTGCCAGCAGCTTGTTGGGACAGTTCGGAGAGACCCAGTACTTC.

The chain has TRBV7-2 and TRBJ1-4, with TRBD1 matching 7 bases. The CDR3 contains 16 residues. V lost 4 bases, J lost 3 bases, and 8 bases stayed unmatched. Germline loops: CDR1 SGHTA, CDR2 FQGNSA. CDR3 nucleotide sequence: TGTGCCAGCAGCTACTCCAAGGGGGCCTCTAATGAAAAACTGTTTTTT. Its translation: CASSYSKGASNEKLFF.

This chain connects TRBV30 to TRBJ1-4; 9 nucleotides agree with TRBD1. This CDR3 spans 14 amino acids. CDR1 and CDR2 (germline): GTSNPN, SVGIG (reference sequence). The V gene end was trimmed by 2 bases and the J gene end by 7 bases; junction bases not matched to a gene: 5. In nucleotides, the CDR3 is TGTGCCTGGAGTTTGGACAGGGGAATTGAAAAACTGTTTTTT. Translation: CAWSLDRGIEKLFF.